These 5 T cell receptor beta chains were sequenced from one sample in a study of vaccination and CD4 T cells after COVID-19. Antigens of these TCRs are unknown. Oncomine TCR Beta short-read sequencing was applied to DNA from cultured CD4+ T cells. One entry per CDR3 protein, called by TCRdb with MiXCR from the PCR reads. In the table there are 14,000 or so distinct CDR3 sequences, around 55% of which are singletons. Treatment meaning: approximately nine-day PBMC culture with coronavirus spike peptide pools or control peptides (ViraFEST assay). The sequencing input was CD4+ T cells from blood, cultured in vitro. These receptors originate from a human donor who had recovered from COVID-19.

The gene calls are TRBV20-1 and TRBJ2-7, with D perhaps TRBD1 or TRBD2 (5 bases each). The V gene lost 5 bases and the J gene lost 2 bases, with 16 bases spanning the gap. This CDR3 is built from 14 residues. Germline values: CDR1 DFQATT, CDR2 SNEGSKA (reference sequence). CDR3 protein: CSAEGYSDAYEQYF. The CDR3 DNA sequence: TGCAGTGCTGAGGGGTACTCGGACGCCTACGAGCAGTACTTC.

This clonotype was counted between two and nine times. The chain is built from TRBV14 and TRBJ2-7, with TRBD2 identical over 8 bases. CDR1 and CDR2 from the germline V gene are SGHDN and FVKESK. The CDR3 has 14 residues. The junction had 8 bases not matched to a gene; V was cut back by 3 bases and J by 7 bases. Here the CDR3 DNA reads TGTGCCAGCAGCCACGGCGGGAGGATGGGTGAGCAGTACTTC. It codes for CASSHGGRMGEQYF.

The CDR3 loop reads CASSFPSLRTSGYNEQFF. CDR3 nucleotides: TGTGCCAGCAGCTTTCCCTCGCTCCGGACTAGCGGTTACAATGAGCAGTTCTTC. This rearrangement joins TRBV7-2 to TRBJ2-1, with 10 bases fitting TRBD2. Germline V CDR1 and CDR2: SGHTA, FQGNSA. The CDR3 extends over 18 amino acids. V lost 3 bases, J lost 4 bases, and 12 bases stayed unmatched. The variable domain in full, with the rest retrieved from reference TRBV7-2 and TRBJ2-1, is GAGVSQSPSNKVTEKGKDVELRCDPISGHTALYWYRQSLGQGLEFLIYFQGNSAPDKSGLPSDRFSAERTGGSVSTLTIQRTQQEDSAVYLCASSFPSLRTSGYNEQFFGPGTRLTVL.

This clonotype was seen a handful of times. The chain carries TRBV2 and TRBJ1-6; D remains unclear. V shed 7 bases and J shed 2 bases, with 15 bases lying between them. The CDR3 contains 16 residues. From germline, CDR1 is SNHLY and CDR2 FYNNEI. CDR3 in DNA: TGTGCCAGCAAGGCTGGGGTGGGCGCCTATAATTCACCCCTCCACTTT. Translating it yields CASKAGVGAYNSPLHF.

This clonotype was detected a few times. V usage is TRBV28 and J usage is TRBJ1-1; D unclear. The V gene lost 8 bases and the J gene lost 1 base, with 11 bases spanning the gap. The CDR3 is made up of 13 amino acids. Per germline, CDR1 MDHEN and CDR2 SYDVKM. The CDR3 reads CASRRKSNTEAFF. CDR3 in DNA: TGTGCCAGCCGCCGGAAGTCGAACACTGAAGCTTTCTTT.